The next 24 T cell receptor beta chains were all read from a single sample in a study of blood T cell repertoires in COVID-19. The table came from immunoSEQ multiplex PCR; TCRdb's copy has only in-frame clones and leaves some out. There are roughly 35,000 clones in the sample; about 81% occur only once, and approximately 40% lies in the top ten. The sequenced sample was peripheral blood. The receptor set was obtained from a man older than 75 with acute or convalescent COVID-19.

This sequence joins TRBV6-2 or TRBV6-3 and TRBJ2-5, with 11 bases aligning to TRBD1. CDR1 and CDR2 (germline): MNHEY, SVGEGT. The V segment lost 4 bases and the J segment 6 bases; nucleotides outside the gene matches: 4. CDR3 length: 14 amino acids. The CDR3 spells CASSFGTGGKTQYF. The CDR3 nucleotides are TGTGCCAGCAGTTTCGGGACAGGGGGGAAGACCCAGTACTTC.

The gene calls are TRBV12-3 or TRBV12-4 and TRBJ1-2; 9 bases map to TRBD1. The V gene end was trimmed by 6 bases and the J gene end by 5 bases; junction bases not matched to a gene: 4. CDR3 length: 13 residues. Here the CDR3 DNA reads TGTGCCAGCAGAAAGACAGGGGGGTATGGCTACACCTTC. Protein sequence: CASRKTGGYGYTF.

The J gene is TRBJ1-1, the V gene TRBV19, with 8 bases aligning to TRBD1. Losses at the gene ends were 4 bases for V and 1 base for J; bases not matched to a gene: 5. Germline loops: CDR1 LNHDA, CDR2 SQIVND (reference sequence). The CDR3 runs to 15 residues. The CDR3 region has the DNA TGTGCCAGTAGTAGATCGACAGGGGCGAACACTGAAGCTTTCTTT. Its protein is CASSRSTGANTEAFF.

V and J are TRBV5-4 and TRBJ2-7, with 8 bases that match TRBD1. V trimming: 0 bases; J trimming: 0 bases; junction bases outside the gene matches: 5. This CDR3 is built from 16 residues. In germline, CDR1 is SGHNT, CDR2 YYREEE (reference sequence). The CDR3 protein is CASSLARTGSSYEQYF. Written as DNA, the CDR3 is TGTGCCAGCAGCTTGGCACGGACAGGGAGCTCCTACGAGCAGTACTTC.

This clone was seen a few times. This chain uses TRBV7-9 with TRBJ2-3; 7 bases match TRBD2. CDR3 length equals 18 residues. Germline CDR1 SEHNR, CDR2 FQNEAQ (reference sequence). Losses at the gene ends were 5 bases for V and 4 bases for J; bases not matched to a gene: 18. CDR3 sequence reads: CASSPLEERGLLADTQYF. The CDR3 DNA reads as TGTGCCAGCAGCCCCCTGGAGGAGCGGGGATTGTTGGCAGATACGCAGTATTTT.

For the CDR3, the DNA is TGTGCTAGTGGCGGGGGGTATGGCTACACCTTC. This encodes CASGGGYGYTF. The rearrangement joins TRBV12-5 to TRBJ1-2, with D possibly being TRBD1 (5 bases). The CDR3 has 11 amino acids. From germline, CDR1 is LGHNT and CDR2 FRNRAP. Trimming stripped 6 bases from V and 5 bases from J, with 7 bases between.

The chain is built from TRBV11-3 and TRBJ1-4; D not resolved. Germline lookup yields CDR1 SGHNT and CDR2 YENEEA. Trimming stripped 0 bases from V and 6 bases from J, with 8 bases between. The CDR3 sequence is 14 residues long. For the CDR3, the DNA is TGTGCCAGCAGCTTAGATGGCGGCCATGAAAAACTGTTTTTT. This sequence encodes CASSLDGGHEKLFF.

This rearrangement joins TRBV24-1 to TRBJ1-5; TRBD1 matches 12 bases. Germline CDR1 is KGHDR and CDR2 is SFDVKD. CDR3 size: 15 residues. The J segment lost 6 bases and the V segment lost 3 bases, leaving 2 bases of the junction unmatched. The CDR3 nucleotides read TGTGCCACCAGTGATGGGACAGGGGGCGTTCAGCCCCAGCATTTT. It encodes CATSDGTGGVQPQHF.

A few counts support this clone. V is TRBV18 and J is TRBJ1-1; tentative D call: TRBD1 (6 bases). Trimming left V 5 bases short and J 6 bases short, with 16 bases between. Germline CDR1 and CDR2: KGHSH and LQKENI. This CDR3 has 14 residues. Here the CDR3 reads CASSLQGLDSEAFF. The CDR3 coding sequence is TGTGCCAGCTCATTGCAGGGGTTGGATTCTGAAGCTTTCTTT.

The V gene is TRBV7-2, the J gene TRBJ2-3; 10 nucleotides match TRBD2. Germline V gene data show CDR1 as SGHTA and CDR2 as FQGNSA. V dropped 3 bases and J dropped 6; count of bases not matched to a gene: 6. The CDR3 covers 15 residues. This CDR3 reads CASSLTSGLGDTQYF. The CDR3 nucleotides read TGTGCCAGCAGCTTGACTAGCGGGTTGGGGGATACGCAGTATTTT.

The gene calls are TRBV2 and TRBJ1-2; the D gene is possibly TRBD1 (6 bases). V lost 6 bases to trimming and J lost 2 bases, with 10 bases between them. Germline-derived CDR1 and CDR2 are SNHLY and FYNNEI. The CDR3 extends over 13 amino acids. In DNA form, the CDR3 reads TGTGCCAGCAGAGAACAGGGCAACTATGGCTACACCTTC. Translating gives CASREQGNYGYTF.

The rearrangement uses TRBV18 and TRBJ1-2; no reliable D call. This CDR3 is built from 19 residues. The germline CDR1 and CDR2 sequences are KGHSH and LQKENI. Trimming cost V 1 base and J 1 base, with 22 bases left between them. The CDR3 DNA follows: TGTGCCAGCTCACCACTGCCACCCCAGGATCCTTCATTTAACTATGGCTACACCTTC. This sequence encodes CASSPLPPQDPSFNYGYTF.

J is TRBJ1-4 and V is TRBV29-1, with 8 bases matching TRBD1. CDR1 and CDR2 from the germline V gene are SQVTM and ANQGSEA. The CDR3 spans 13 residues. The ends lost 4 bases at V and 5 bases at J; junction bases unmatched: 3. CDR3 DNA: TGCAGCGTTGGGGACAGGAGAAATGAAAAACTGTTTTTT. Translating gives CSVGDRRNEKLFF.

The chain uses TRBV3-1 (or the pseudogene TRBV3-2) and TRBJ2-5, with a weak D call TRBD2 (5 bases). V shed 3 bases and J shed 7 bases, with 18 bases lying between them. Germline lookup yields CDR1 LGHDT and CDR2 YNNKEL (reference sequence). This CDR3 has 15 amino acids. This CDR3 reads CASSQSASSRGTQYF. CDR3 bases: TGTGCCAGCAGCCAGTCAGCCTCGAGCCGGGGGACCCAGTACTTC.

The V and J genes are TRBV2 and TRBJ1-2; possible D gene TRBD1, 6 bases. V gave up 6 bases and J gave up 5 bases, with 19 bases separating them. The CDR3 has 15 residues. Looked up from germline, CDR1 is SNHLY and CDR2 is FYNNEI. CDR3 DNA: TGTGCCAGCAGCAGGATCCGGGACACCAAATATGGCTACACCTTC. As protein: CASSRIRDTKYGYTF.

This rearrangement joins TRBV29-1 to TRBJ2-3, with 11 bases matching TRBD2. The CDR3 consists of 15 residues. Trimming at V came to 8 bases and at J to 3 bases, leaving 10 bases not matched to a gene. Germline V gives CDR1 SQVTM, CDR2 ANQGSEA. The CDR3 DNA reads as TGCAGCACTGAAGACGGGACTAGCGGTACAGATACGCAGTATTTT. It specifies CSTEDGTSGTDTQYF.

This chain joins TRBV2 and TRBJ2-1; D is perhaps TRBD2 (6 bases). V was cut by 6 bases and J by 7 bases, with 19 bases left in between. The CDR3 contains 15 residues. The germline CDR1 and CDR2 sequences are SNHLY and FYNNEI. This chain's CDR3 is CASSLNSGTSNEQFF. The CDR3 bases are TGTGCCAGCAGCTTAAATAGCGGTACCTCGAATGAGCAGTTCTTC.

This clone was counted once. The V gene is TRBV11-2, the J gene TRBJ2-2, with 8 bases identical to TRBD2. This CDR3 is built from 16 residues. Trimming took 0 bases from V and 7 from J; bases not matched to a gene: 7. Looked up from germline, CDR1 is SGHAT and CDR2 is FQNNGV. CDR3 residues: CASSLDLLRGGGELFF. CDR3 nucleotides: TGTGCCAGCAGCTTAGACTTGCTCCGGGGGGGCGGGGAGCTGTTTTTT.

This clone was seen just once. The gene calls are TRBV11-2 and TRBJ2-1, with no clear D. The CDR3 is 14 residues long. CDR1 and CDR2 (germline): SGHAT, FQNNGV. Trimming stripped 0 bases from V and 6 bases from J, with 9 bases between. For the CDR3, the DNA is TGTGCCAGCAGCTTAGATCCAACAGTCAATGAGCAGTTCTTC. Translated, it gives CASSLDPTVNEQFF.

The DNA of the CDR3 is TGTGCCAGTAGTATCCCGGGACACCCGAACACTGAAGCTTTCTTT. It translates to CASSIPGHPNTEAFF. The rearrangement joins TRBV19 to TRBJ1-1; possible D gene TRBD1, 6 bases. Germline CDR1 LNHDA, CDR2 SQIVND (reference sequence). The V gene lost 3 bases and the J gene lost 1 base, with 12 bases spanning the gap. The CDR3 loop spans 15 amino acids.

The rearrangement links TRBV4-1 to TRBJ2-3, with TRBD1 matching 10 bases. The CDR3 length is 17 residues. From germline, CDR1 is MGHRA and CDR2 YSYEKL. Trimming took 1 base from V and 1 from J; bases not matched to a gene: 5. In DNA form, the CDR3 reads TGCGCCAGCAGCCAAGCGCAAGGGACAGGGGGCACAGATACGCAGTATTTT. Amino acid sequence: CASSQAQGTGGTDTQYF.

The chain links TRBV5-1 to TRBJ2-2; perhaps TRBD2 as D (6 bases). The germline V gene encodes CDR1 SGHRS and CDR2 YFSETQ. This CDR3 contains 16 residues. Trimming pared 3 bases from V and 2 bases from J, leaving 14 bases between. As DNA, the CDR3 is TGCGCCAGCAGCTCTGGCCGGGACTTAAACACCGGGGAGCTGTTTTTT. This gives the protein CASSSGRDLNTGELFF.

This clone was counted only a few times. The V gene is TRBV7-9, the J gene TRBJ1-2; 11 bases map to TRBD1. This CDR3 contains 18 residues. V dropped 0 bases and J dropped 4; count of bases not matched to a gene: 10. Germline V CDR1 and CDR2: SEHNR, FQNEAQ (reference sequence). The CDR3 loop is CASSLAVGTGGLLYGYTF. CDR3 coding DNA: TGTGCCAGCAGCTTAGCGGTCGGGACAGGGGGATTACTCTATGGCTACACCTTC. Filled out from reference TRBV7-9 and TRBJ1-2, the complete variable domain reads DTGVSQNPRHKITKRGQNVTFRCDPISEHNRLYWYRQTLGQGPEFLTYFQNEAQLEKSRLLSDRFSAERPKGSFSTLEIQRTEQGDSAMYLCASSLAVGTGGLLYGYTFGSGTRLTVV.

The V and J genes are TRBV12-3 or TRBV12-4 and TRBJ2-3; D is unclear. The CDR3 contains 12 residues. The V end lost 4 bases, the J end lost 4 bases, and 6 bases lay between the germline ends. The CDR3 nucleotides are TGTGCCAGCAGTTACCCGGCAGATACGCAGTATTTT. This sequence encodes CASSYPADTQYF.